This record looks at one TCR beta chain sequence and its context. What it recognizes is unknown. Healthy and HIV-negative, the adult donors had no recent acute infections or vaccinations. Germline V gene lookup returns CDR1 SGHDT and CDR2 YYEEEE. V shed 2 bases and J shed 7 bases, with 9 bases lying between them. This CDR3 is built from 13 residues. This sample is drawn from a study of shared clonotypes between healthy human individuals. General study results and limits: Donor scarcity curtailed the genetic and exposure-history diversity represented herein. Blood was the sole source, and tissue repertoires probably differ.

How the authors handled the data: Filtering of immunoSEQ junctional sequences could not match full-length read filtering. The protocol was immunoSEQ multiplex PCR, while the TCRdb copy is restricted to in-frame clones and leaves out a portion. V, J and clone size are those of that table, while D and trimming were read from the DNA. The table has nearly 500,000 clones, about 79% seen once; the top ten hold 10% to 15%. The sample was PBMCs. This chain joins TRBV5-6 and TRBJ1-4; perhaps TRBD1 as D (6 bases). This clonotype originated in a woman aged 40 to 50 in good health. Some clones in this sample may be carry-over from other donors' samples. CDR3 in amino acids: CASSLQGLEKLFF. The CDR3 DNA sequence: TGTGCCAGCAGCTTACAGGGACTTGAAAAACTGTTTTTT.